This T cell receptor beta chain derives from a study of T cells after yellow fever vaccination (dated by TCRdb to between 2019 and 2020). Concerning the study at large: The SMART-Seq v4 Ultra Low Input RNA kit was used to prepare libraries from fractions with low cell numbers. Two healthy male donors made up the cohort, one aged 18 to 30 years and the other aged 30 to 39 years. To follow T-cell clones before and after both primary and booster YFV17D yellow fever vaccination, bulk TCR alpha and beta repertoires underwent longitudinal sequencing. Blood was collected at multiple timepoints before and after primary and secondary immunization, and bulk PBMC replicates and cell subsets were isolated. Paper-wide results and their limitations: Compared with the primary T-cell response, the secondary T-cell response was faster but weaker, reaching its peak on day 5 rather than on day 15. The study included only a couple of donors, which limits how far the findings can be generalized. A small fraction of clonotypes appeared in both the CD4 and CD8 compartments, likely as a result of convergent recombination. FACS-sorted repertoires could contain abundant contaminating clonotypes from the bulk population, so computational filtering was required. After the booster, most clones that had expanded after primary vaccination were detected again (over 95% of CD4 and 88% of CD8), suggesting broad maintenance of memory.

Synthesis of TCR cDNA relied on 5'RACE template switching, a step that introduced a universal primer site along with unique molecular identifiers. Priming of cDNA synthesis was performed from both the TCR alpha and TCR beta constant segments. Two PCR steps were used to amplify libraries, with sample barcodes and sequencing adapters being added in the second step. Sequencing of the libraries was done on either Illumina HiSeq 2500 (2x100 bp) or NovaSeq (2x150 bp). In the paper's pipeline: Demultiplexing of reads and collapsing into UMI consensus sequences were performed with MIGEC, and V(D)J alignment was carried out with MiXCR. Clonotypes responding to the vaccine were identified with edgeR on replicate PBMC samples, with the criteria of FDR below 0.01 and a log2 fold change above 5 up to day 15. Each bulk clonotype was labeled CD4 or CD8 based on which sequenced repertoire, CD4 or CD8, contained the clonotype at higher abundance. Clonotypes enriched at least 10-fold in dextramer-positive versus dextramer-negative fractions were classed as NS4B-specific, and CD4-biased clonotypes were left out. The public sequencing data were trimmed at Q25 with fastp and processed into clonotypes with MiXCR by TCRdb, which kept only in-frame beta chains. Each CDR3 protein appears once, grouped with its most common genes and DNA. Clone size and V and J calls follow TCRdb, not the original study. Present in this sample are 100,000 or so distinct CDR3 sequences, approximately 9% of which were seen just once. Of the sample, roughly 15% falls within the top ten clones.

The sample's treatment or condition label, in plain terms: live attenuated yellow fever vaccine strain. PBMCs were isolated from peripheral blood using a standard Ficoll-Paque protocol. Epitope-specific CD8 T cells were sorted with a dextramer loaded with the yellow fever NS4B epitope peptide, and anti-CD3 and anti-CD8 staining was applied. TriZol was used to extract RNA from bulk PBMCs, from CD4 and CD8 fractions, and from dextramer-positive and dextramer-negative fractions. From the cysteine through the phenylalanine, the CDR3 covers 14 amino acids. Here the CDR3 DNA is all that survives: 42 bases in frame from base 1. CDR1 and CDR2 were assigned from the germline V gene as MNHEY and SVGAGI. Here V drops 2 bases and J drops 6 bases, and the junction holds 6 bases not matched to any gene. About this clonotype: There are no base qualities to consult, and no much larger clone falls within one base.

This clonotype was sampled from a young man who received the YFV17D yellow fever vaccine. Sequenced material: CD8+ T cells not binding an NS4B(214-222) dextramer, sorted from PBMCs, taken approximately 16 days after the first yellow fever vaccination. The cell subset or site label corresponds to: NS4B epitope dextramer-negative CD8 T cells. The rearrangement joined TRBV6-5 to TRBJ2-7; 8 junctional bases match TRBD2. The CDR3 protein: CASSYAGGRSEQYF. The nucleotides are TGTGCCAGCAGTTACGCGGGGGGACGGTCCGAGCAGTACTTC.